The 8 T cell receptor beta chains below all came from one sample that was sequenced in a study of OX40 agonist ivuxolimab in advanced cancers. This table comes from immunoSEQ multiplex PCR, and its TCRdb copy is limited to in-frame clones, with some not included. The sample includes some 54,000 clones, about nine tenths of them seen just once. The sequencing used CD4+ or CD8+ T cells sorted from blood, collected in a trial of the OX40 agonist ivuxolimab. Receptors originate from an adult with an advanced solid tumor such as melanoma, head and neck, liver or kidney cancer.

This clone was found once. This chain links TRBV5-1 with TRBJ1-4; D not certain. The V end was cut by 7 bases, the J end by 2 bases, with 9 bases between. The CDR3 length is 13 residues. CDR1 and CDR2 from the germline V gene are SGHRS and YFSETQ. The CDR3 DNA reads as TGCGCCAGCGCGCGGGGTACTAATGAAAAACTGTTTTTT. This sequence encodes CASARGTNEKLFF. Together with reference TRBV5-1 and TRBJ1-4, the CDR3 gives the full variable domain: KAGVTQTPRYLIKTRGQQVTLSCSPISGHRSVSWYQQTPGQGLQFLFEYFSETQRNKGNFPGRFSGRQFSNSRSEMNVSTLELGDSALYLCASARGTNEKLFFGSGTQLSVL.

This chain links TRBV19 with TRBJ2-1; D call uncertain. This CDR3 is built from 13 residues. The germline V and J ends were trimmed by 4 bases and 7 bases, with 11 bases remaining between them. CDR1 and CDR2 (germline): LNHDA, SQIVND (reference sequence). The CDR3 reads CASSTALGNEQFF. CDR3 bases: TGTGCCAGTAGTACAGCCCTGGGGAATGAGCAGTTCTTC.

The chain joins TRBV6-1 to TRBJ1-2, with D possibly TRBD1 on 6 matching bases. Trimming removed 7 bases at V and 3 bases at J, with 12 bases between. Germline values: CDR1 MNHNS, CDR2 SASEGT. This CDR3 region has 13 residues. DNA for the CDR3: TGTGCCAGCACCACAGGGCTCTACTATGGCTACACCTTC. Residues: CASTTGLYYGYTF.

CDR3 sequence: CASSGIRQGPNEKLFF. DNA of the CDR3: TGTGCCAGCAGCGGCATCCGGCAGGGGCCGAATGAAAAACTGTTTTTT. The chain carries TRBV7-8 and TRBJ1-4, with D perhaps TRBD1 (6 bases). Trimming left V 5 bases short and J 5 bases short, with 18 bases between. This CDR3 is built from 16 residues. CDR1 SGHVS and CDR2 FQNEAQ come from the germline V gene. Looking up the rest from reference TRBV7-8 and TRBJ1-4 gives the full variable domain: GAGVSQSPRYKVAKRGQDVALRCDPISGHVSLFWYQQALGQGPEFLTYFQNEAQLDKSGLPSDRFFAERPEGSVSTLKIQRTQQEDSAVYLCASSGIRQGPNEKLFFGSGTQLSVL.

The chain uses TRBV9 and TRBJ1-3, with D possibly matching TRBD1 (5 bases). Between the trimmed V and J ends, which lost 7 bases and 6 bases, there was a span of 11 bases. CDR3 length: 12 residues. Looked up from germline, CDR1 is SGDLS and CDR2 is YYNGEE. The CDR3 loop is CASRRDANTIYF. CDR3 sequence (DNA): TGTGCCAGCCGCCGGGACGCAAACACCATATATTTT. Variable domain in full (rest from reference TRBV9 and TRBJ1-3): DSGVTQTPKHLITATGQRVTLRCSPRSGDLSVYWYQQSLDQGLQFLIQYYNGEERAKGNILERFSAQQFPDLHSELNLSSLELGDSALYFCASRRDANTIYFGEGSWLTVV.

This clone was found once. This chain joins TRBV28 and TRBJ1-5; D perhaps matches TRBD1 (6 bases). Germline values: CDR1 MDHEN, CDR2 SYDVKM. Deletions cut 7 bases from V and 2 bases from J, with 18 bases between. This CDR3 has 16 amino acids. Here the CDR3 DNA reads TGTGCCAGCATTGGGGGGGCTTTCGATGGCAATCAGCCCCAGCATTTT. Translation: CASIGGAFDGNQPQHF.

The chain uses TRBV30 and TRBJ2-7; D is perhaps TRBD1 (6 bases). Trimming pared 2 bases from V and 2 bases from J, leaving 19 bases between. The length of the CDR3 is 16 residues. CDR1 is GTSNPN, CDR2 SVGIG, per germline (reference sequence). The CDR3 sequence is CAWSQRRTAKAYEQYF. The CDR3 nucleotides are TGTGCCTGGAGTCAAAGAAGGACAGCAAAAGCCTACGAGCAGTACTTC.

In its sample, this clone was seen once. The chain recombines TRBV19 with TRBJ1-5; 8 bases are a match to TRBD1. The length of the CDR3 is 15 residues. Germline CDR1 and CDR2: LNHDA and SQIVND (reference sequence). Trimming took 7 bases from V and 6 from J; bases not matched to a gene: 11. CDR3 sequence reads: CASTDVNRGGQPQHF. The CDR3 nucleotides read TGTGCCAGTACCGACGTAAACAGGGGGGGTCAGCCCCAGCATTTT.